This passage covers 32 T cell receptor beta chains from one sample sequenced in a study of blood T cell repertoires in COVID-19. Sequencing used immunoSEQ multiplex PCR; TCRdb keeps in-frame clones, though not all of them. The sample includes 150,000 to 200,000 clones, just over 90% of them seen just once. The specimen was peripheral blood. These receptors all stem from a man aged 18 to 30 with acute or convalescent COVID-19.

The chain joins TRBV3-1 (or the pseudogene TRBV3-2) to TRBJ2-7; possibly TRBD2 for D (6 bases). Per germline, CDR1 LGHDT and CDR2 YNNKEL (reference sequence). CDR3 length: 14 residues. The germline V and J ends were trimmed by 1 base and 3 bases, with 10 bases remaining between them. Here the CDR3 reads CASSQAGEIYEQYF. CDR3 DNA sequence: TGTGCCAGCAGCCAAGCGGGAGAGATCTACGAGCAGTACTTC.

This sequence joins TRBV6-5 and TRBJ1-6; 7 nucleotides align to TRBD1. The CDR3 extends over 14 amino acids. V lost 5 bases, J lost 8 bases, and 6 bases stayed unmatched. The germline CDR1 and CDR2 sequences are MNHEY and SVGAGI. Here the CDR3 DNA reads TGTGCCAGCAGTCCGGGACAGATATATTCACCCCTCCACTTT. Translating it yields CASSPGQIYSPLHF.

As for this clone: Other DNA sequences of this sample code for an identical CDR3. The J gene is TRBJ1-5, the V gene TRBV5-1; D gene unclear. The CDR3 has 13 amino acids. The germline V gene has CDR1 SGHRS and CDR2 YFSETQ. The V end was cut by 2 bases, the J end by 4 bases, with 7 bases between. CDR3 coding DNA: TGCGCCAGCAGCTTAGGACTAAATCAGCCCCAGCATTTT. Translation: CASSLGLNQPQHF.

This chain joins TRBV3-1 (or the pseudogene TRBV3-2) and TRBJ2-5, with 9 bases aligning to TRBD2. J gave up 3 bases and V 5 bases, and 10 bases lay outside the gene matches. CDR3 length equals 16 residues. Germline V gene sequence: CDR1 LGHDT, CDR2 YNNKEL (reference sequence). CDR3 loop: CASSIVLAGPKETQYF. CDR3 sequence (DNA): TGTGCCAGCAGCATCGTCCTAGCGGGACCTAAAGAGACCCAGTACTTC.

The V gene is TRBV7-2, the J gene TRBJ1-2; D is undetermined. There are 15 residues in the CDR3. Looked up from germline, CDR1 is SGHTA and CDR2 is FQGNSA. V dropped 5 bases and J dropped 0 bases, with 13 bases sitting between them. CDR3 protein: CASSPGGSSNYGYTF. CDR3 sequence (DNA): TGTGCCAGCAGCCCCGGCGGCAGTTCTAACTATGGCTACACCTTC.

As for this clone: The same CDR3 can be traced to other DNA sequences in this sample. The V and J genes are TRBV3-1 (or the pseudogene TRBV3-2) and TRBJ2-7; D possibly corresponds to TRBD2 (6 bases). Trimming took 0 bases from V and 2 from J, leaving 8 bases between them. Germline loops: CDR1 LGHDT, CDR2 YNNKEL (reference sequence). This CDR3 region has 14 residues. The CDR3 DNA follows: TGTGCCAGCAGCCAAGAGGGGGGTCCCTACGAGCAGTACTTC. The encoded protein is CASSQEGGPYEQYF.

The genes are TRBV19 and TRBJ1-2; TRBD1 matches 11 bases. V was pared by 5 bases and J by 2 bases, with 7 bases of the junction left unmatched. This CDR3 comprises 16 residues. CDR1 is LNHDA and CDR2 is SQIVND in the germline V gene (reference sequence). The CDR3 spells CASSFRTGGLNYGYTF. CDR3 sequence (DNA): TGTGCCAGTAGTTTCCGGACAGGGGGCCTAAACTATGGCTACACCTTC.

This clone has only a few counts. The CDR3: CASSEGAGPQEAFF. CDR3 DNA: TGTGCCAGCAGTGAAGGGGCAGGTCCACAAGAAGCTTTCTTT. The chain carries TRBV6-1 and TRBJ1-1; D is undetermined. V lost 1 base to trimming and J lost 8 bases, with 14 bases between them. This CDR3 comprises 14 residues. Germline V gives CDR1 MNHNS, CDR2 SASEGT.

This clone was seen just once. V gene TRBV11-2 combines with J gene TRBJ1-4, with D possibly matching TRBD1 (5 bases). The CDR3 consists of 18 residues. V dropped 4 bases and J dropped 0 bases, with 18 bases sitting between them. From germline, CDR1 is SGHAT and CDR2 FQNNGV. The CDR3 DNA reads TGTGCCAGCAGCTCCAGACAGACTCACCTTGCAACTAATGAAAAACTGTTTTTT. Encoded protein: CASSSRQTHLATNEKLFF.

Only one count was recorded for this clone. The chain links TRBV7-9 to TRBJ2-1, with 11 bases lining up with TRBD2. There are 14 residues in the CDR3. Germline V lookup: CDR1 SEHNR, CDR2 FQNEAQ (reference sequence). The V and J ends lost 5 bases and 7 bases, in that order; junction bases with no gene match: 4. In DNA, the CDR3 is TGTGCCAGCAGCCACACTAGCGGGGGTAATGAGCAGTTCTTC. Protein: CASSHTSGGNEQFF. Combining the CDR3 with reference TRBV7-9 and TRBJ2-1 gives the whole variable domain DTGVSQNPRHKITKRGQNVTFRCDPISEHNRLYWYRQTLGQGPEFLTYFQNEAQLEKSRLLSDRFSAERPKGSFSTLEIQRTEQGDSAMYLCASSHTSGGNEQFFGPGTRLTVL.

The chain has TRBV7-9 and TRBJ1-1; D gene unclear. Trimming cost V 1 base and J 3 bases, with 21 bases left between them. The germline V gene encodes CDR1 SEHNR and CDR2 FQNEAQ (reference sequence). The CDR3 has 18 residues. CDR3 nucleotides: TGTGCCAGCAGCTTAGGGGAGGGTCAGGCGTCTGGCGACACTGAAGCTTTCTTT. Residues: CASSLGEGQASGDTEAFF.

This chain uses TRBV3-1 (or the pseudogene TRBV3-2) with TRBJ2-3; TRBD1 matches at 7 bases. V dropped 0 bases and J dropped 1; count of bases not matched to a gene: 4. The CDR3 has 16 amino acids. CDR1 LGHDT and CDR2 YNNKEL come from the germline V gene (reference sequence). The CDR3 bases are TGTGCCAGCAGCCAAGATGGAACAGGGGGCACAGATACGCAGTATTTT. This sequence encodes CASSQDGTGGTDTQYF.

The chain carries TRBV11-2 and TRBJ2-1, with D possibly matching TRBD2 (5 bases). Per germline, CDR1 SGHAT and CDR2 FQNNGV. This CDR3 has 15 residues. Trimming took off 5 bases at V and 2 bases at J, with 13 bases between the two ends. The chain's CDR3 is CASSPLSGPYNEQFF. The CDR3 DNA reads TGTGCCAGCAGCCCCTTGAGCGGACCCTACAATGAGCAGTTCTTC.

The V gene is TRBV24-1, the J gene TRBJ2-2; D gene uncertain. The germline CDR1 and CDR2 sequences are KGHDR and SFDVKD. V lost 0 bases to trimming and J lost 0 bases, with 4 bases between them. The CDR3 covers 15 residues. The CDR3 nucleotides are TGTGCCACCAGTGATTTGCGCGCGAACACCGGGGAGCTGTTTTTT. It encodes CATSDLRANTGELFF.

This clone was detected only once. CDR3 loop: CASSSHSSYEQYF. The CDR3 region has the DNA TGTGCCAGCAGTTCCCACAGCTCCTACGAGCAGTACTTC. J is TRBJ2-7 and V is TRBV27; D gene unclear. Germline V gives CDR1 MNHEY, CDR2 SMNVEV (reference sequence). The CDR3 extends over 13 amino acids. Deletions cut 4 bases from V and 0 bases from J, with 7 bases between.

The rearrangement joins TRBV25-1 to TRBJ1-3; maybe TRBD1 (6 bases). The CDR3 runs to 15 residues. V lost 4 bases and J 10 bases, leaving 20 bases between the germline ends. Germline lookup yields CDR1 MGHDK and CDR2 SYGVNS. This CDR3 reads CASSAWTEPEGTIYF. DNA for the CDR3: TGTGCCAGCAGTGCCTGGACAGAGCCCGAGGGAACCATATATTTT. The full variable domain, with the rest looked up from reference TRBV25-1 and TRBJ1-3, is EADIYQTPRYLVIGTGKKITLECSQTMGHDKMYWYQQDPGMELHLIHYSYGVNSTEKGDLSSESTVSRIRTEHFPLTLESARPSHTSQYLCASSAWTEPEGTIYFGEGSWLTVV.

The rearrangement uses TRBV5-1 and TRBJ2-7; the match to TRBD1 covers 11 bases. The CDR3 is made up of 14 amino acids. Germline CDR1 and CDR2: SGHRS and YFSETQ. The junction had 7 bases not matched to a gene; V was cut back by 6 bases and J by 5 bases. The CDR3 reads CASTWTGGRDEQYF. The CDR3 nucleotides are TGCGCCAGCACCTGGACAGGGGGCCGTGACGAGCAGTACTTC.

The chain has TRBV19 and TRBJ1-5; D is unclear. Looked up from germline, CDR1 is LNHDA and CDR2 is SQIVND (reference sequence). This CDR3 region has 14 residues. Trimming cost V 8 bases and J 2 bases, with 13 bases left between them. Written as DNA, the CDR3 is TGTGCCAGTCAGAACAGAATCGGCAATCAGCCCCAGCATTTT. This encodes CASQNRIGNQPQHF.

The chain links TRBV30 to TRBJ2-5; the D gene is possibly TRBD1 (6 bases). This CDR3 contains 14 residues. V was cut by 4 bases and J by 1 base, with 13 bases left in between. Per germline, CDR1 GTSNPN and CDR2 SVGIG (reference sequence). Here the CDR3 reads CAWTRGHLQETQYF. The CDR3, as DNA: TGTGCCTGGACCCGGGGACACCTCCAAGAGACCCAGTACTTC.

The CDR3 loop is CASSQTGISYGYTF. The CDR3 region has the DNA TGTGCCAGCAGCCAGACAGGGATATCATATGGCTACACCTTC. The chain joins TRBV7-9 to TRBJ1-2; 7 nucleotides agree with TRBD1. Germline CDR1 SEHNR, CDR2 FQNEAQ (reference sequence). This CDR3 contains 14 residues. The J segment lost 5 bases and the V segment lost 5 bases, leaving 8 bases of the junction unmatched.

The rearrangement joins TRBV25-1 to TRBJ1-2; unclear D gene. V lost 6 bases, J lost 0 bases, and 5 bases lay in between. The germline gives CDR1 MGHDK, CDR2 SYGVNS. The CDR3 loop spans 12 amino acids. The CDR3 here is CASSQTNYGYTF. In DNA form, the CDR3 reads TGTGCCAGCAGCCAGACTAACTATGGCTACACCTTC.

The V gene is TRBV11-2, the J gene TRBJ2-7, with D possibly matching TRBD1 (6 bases). V lost 2 bases to trimming and J lost 5 bases, with 13 bases between them. The germline CDR1 and CDR2 sequences are SGHAT and FQNNGV. The CDR3 has 14 residues. The CDR3 spells CASSLPGQSHEQYF. The CDR3 DNA sequence: TGTGCCAGCAGCTTACCGGGACAAAGCCACGAGCAGTACTTC.

The DNA of the CDR3 is TGTGCCTGGAGTGAAGGGGGGGTCAAGCCTAATCAGCCCCAGCATTTT. Protein sequence: CAWSEGGVKPNQPQHF. V gene TRBV30 combines with J gene TRBJ1-5; a possible D gene is TRBD1 (6 bases). Trimming pared 1 base from V and 4 bases from J, leaving 17 bases between. This CDR3 is 16 amino acids long. Germline CDR1 reads GTSNPN; CDR2 reads SVGIG (reference sequence). The full variable domain, rest sourced from reference TRBV30 and TRBJ1-5, is SQTIHQWPATLVQPVGSPLSLECTVEGTSNPNLYWYRQAAGRGLQLLFYSVGIGQISSEVPQNLSASRPQDRQFILSSKKLLLSDSGFYLCAWSEGGVKPNQPQHFGDGTRLSIL.

V is TRBV7-9 and J is TRBJ2-7; tentatively, D is TRBD1 (6 bases). Trimming left V 2 bases short and J 4 bases short, with 27 bases between. This CDR3 comprises 19 residues. The germline CDR1 and CDR2 sequences are SEHNR and FQNEAQ (reference sequence). CDR3 nucleotides: TGTGCCAGCAGCTTAATAGAGGCCGGTGTGGCAGGGGAACGGTACGAGCAGTACTTC. Protein: CASSLIEAGVAGERYEQYF.

This chain links TRBV2 with TRBJ1-3; D is possibly TRBD1 (5 bases). The CDR3 length is 20 residues. Germline CDR1 and CDR2: SNHLY and FYNNEI. V gave up 6 bases and J gave up 0 bases, with 27 bases separating them. The CDR3 DNA reads TGTGCCAGCAGGCCTTTGGTCTGGGGGGTAGGTTATGACTCTGGAAACACCATATATTTT. Protein sequence: CASRPLVWGVGYDSGNTIYF.

J is TRBJ1-3 and V is TRBV20-1, with 7 bases fitting TRBD1. This CDR3 region has 15 residues. Trimming at V came to 3 bases and at J to 4 bases, leaving 9 bases not matched to a gene. Per the germline V gene, CDR1 is DFQATT and CDR2 is SNEGSKA (reference sequence). The CDR3 coding sequence is TGCAGTGCTAGTGACAGGGCATCCTCAGGAAACACCATATATTTT. Amino acid sequence: CSASDRASSGNTIYF.

This chain uses TRBV18 with TRBJ1-5; D not resolved. The length of the CDR3 is 16 residues. Germline CDR1 is KGHSH and CDR2 is LQKENI. Trimming cost V 2 bases and J 3 bases, with 14 bases left between them. The CDR3 protein is CASSPIPPSDNQPQHF. In DNA, the CDR3 is TGTGCCAGCTCACCAATACCTCCCAGTGACAATCAGCCCCAGCATTTT.

The chain is built from TRBV13 and TRBJ2-3; a weak D match, TRBD2 (6 bases). Germline lookup yields CDR1 PRHDT and CDR2 FYEKMQ (reference sequence). The CDR3 is 15 amino acids. The V end was cut by 1 base, the J end by 3 bases, with 11 bases between. The CDR3 nucleotides read TGTGCCAGCAGCTTAGCGGGAGATAGGACAGATACGCAGTATTTT. This encodes CASSLAGDRTDTQYF. Full variable domain (missing parts from reference TRBV13 and TRBJ2-3): AAGVIQSPRHLIKEKRETATLKCYPIPRHDTVYWYQQGPGQDPQFLISFYEKMQSDKGSIPDRFSAQQFSDYHSELNMSSLELGDSALYFCASSLAGDRTDTQYFGPGTRLTVL.

The chain combines TRBV15 with TRBJ1-2; D is ambiguous. Between the trimmed V and J ends, which lost 0 bases and 4 bases, there was a span of 12 bases. Germline V CDR1 and CDR2: LNHNV, YYDKDF (reference sequence). The CDR3 runs 15 residues. The CDR3 region is CATSRDAMNSYGYTF. The DNA of the CDR3 is TGTGCCACCAGCAGAGATGCGATGAATAGCTATGGCTACACCTTC.

V usage is TRBV10-3 and J usage is TRBJ2-5, with a weak D call TRBD1 (5 bases). CDR3 length: 13 amino acids. The germline V and J ends were trimmed by 10 bases and 2 bases, with 14 bases remaining between them. CDR1 and CDR2 from the germline V gene are ENHRY and SYGVKD. CDR3 region: CATRTDKQETQYF. DNA for the CDR3: TGTGCCACCCGGACGGACAAACAAGAGACCCAGTACTTC.

The chain carries TRBV27 and TRBJ2-7, with a weak D call TRBD2 (6 bases). V gave up 5 bases and J gave up 4 bases, with 18 bases separating them. CDR1 MNHEY and CDR2 SMNVEV come from the germline V gene (reference sequence). This CDR3 region has 15 residues. The CDR3 sequence is CASSPMAGIPYEQYF. DNA for the CDR3: TGTGCCAGCAGTCCGATGGCGGGAATCCCTTACGAGCAGTACTTC.

V is TRBV2 and J is TRBJ1-5; a possible D gene is TRBD1 (5 bases). Trimming cost V 8 bases and J 0 bases, with 14 bases left between them. CDR1 is SNHLY, CDR2 FYNNEI, per germline. The length of the CDR3 is 15 residues. The CDR3 bases are TGTGCCAGCGATCGGACAACAGATAGCAATCAGCCCCAGCATTTT. Translating it yields CASDRTTDSNQPQHF. Supplemented by reference TRBV2 and TRBJ1-5, the full variable domain reads EPEVTQTPSHQVTQMGQEVILRCVPISNHLYFYWYRQILGQKVEFLVSFYNNEISEKSEIFDDQFSVERPDGSNFTLKIRSTKLEDSAMYFCASDRTTDSNQPQHFGDGTRLSIL.